The 2 T cell receptor beta chains reported below all come from one sample, sequenced in a study of blood T cell repertoires in COVID-19. Clones were sequenced by immunoSEQ multiplex PCR, and TCRdb holds only the in-frame ones, with some missing. The table includes about 300,000 clones, roughly 90% detected once. Material: peripheral blood. Receptors originate from a man aged 18-30 years with active or convalescent COVID-19.

V gene TRBV5-4 combines with J gene TRBJ2-7, with D possibly matching TRBD2 (6 bases). The CDR3 consists of 14 residues. The V gene's germline CDR1 is SGHNT and CDR2 YYREEE (reference sequence). Trimming shortened V by 0 bases and J by 4 bases, and 11 bases separated the two germline ends. The DNA of the CDR3 is TGTGCCAGCAGCTTGGTGGGAGGAAGATACGAGCAGTACTTC. It is translated as CASSLVGGRYEQYF.

V gene TRBV10-1 combines with J gene TRBJ1-1; possible D gene TRBD1, 5 bases. Germline CDR1 is WNHNN and CDR2 is SYGVQD (reference sequence). V was clipped by 9 bases and J by 4 bases, with 15 bases between them. The CDR3 is made up of 13 amino acids. CDR3 coding DNA: TGCGCCAGTTCCAGGGCAAGGGGCACTGAAGCTTTCTTT. It specifies CASSRARGTEAFF.